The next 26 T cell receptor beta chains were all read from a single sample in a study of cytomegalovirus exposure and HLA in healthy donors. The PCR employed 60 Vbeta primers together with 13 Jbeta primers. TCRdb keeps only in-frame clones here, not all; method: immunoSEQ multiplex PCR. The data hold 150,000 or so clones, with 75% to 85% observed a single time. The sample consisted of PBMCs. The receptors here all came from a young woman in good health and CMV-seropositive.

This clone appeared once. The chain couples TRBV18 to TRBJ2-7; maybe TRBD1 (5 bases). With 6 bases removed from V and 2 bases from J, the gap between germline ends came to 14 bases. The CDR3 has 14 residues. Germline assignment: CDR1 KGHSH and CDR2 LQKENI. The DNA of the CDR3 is TGTGCCAGCTCCCTTAACGTAGGGGCCTACGAGCAGTACTTC. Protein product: CASSLNVGAYEQYF.

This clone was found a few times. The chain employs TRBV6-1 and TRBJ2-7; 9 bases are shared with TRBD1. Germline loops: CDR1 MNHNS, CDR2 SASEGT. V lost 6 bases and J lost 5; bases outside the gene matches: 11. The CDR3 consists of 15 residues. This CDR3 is CASRGGTGWNHEQYF. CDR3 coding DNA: TGTGCCAGCAGGGGGGGGACAGGGTGGAACCACGAGCAGTACTTC.

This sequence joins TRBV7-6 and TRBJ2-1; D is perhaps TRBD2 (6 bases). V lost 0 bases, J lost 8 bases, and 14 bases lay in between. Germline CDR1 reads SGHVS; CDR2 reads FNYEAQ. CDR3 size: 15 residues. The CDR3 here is CASSLARWREDEQFF. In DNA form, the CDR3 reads TGTGCCAGCAGCTTAGCGCGCTGGAGGGAGGATGAGCAGTTCTTC.

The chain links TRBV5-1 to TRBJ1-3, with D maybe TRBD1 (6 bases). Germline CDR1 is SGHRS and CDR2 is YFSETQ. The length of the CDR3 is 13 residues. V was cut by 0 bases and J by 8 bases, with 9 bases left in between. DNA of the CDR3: TGCGCCAGCAGCTTGGGGGGGCCCCACACCATATATTTT. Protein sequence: CASSLGGPHTIYF.

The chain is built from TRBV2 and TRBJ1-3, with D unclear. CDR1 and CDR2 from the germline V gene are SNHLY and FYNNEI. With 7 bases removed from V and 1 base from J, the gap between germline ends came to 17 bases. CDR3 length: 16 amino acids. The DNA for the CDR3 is TGTGCCAGCAAAGTCGGGGATCGATTATCTGGAAACACCATATATTTT. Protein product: CASKVGDRLSGNTIYF. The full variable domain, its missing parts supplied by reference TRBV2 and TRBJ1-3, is EPEVTQTPSHQVTQMGQEVILRCVPISNHLYFYWYRQILGQKVEFLVSFYNNEISEKSEIFDDQFSVERPDGSNFTLKIRSTKLEDSAMYFCASKVGDRLSGNTIYFGEGSWLTVV.

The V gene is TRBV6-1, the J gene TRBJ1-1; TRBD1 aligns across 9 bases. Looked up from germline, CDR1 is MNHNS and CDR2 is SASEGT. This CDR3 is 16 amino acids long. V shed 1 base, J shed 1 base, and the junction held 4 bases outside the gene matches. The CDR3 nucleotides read TGTGCCAGCAGTGAAGTATCGGGACAGGGGAACACTGAAGCTTTCTTT. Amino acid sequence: CASSEVSGQGNTEAFF.

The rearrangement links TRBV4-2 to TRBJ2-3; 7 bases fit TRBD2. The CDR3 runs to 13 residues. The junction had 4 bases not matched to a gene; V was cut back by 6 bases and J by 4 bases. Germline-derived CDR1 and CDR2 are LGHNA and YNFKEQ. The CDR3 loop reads CASRRSGADTQYF. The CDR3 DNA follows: TGTGCCAGCAGGCGCAGCGGGGCAGATACGCAGTATTTT.

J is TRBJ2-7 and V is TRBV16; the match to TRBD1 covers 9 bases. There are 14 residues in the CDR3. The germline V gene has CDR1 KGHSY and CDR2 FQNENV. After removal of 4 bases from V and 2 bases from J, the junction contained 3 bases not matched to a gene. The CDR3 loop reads CASSPGTGPYEQYF. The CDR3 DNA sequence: TGTGCCAGCAGCCCTGGGACAGGGCCCTACGAGCAGTACTTC.

The CDR3 DNA reads as TGTGCCAGCTCAAAGGGACAGGGGATGATAATCGGTGGCTACACCTTC. It encodes CASSKGQGMIIGGYTF. The chain employs TRBV18 and TRBJ1-2; 10 nucleotides line up with TRBD1. This CDR3 has 16 amino acids. Germline assignment: CDR1 KGHSH and CDR2 LQKENI. With 5 bases clipped from V and 7 bases from J, the junction kept 13 bases outside the gene matches.

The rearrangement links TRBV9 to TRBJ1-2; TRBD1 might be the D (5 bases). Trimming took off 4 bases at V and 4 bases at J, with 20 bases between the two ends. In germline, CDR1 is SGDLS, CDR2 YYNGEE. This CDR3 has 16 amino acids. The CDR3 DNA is TGTGCCAGCAGCCCTCAAGACAGCTACCTCGGCTATGGCTACACCTTC. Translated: CASSPQDSYLGYGYTF.

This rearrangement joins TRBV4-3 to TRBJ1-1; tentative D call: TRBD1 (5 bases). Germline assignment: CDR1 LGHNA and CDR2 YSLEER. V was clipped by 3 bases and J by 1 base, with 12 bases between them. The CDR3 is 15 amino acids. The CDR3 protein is CASSQGTGGNTEAFF. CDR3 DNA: TGCGCCAGCAGCCAGGGGACTGGGGGGAACACTGAAGCTTTCTTT.

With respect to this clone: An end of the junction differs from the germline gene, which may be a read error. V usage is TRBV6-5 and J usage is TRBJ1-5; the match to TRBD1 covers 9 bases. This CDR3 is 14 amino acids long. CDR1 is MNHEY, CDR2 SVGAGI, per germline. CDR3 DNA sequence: TGTGCCGGCAGCCGGGACAGGGATAATCAGCCCCAGCATTTT. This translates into CAGSRDRDNQPQHF.

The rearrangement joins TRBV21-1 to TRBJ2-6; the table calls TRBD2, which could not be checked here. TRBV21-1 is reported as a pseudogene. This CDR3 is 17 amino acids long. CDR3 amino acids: CASSKEGGEAGANVLTF. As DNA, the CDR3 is TGTGCCAGCAGCAAAGAGGGGGGGGAGGCCGGGGCCAACGTCCTGACTTTC.

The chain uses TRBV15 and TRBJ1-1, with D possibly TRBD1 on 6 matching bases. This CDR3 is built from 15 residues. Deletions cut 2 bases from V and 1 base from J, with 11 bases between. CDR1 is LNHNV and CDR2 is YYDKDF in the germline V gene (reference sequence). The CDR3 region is CATSRPGQSNTEAFF. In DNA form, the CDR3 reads TGTGCCACCAGCAGACCTGGACAGTCGAACACTGAAGCTTTCTTT.

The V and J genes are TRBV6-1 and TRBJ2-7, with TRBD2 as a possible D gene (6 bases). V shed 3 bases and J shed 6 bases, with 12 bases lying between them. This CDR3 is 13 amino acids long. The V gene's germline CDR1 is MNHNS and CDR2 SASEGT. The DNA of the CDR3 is TGTGCCAGCAGTGAGGGGGGTAAAGGCGAGCAGTACTTC. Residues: CASSEGGKGEQYF.

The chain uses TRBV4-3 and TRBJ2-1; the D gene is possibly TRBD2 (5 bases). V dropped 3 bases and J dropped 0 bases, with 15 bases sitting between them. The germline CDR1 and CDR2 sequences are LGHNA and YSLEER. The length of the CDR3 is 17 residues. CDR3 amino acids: CASSQNELVSSYNEQFF. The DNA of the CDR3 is TGCGCCAGCAGCCAGAACGAACTAGTGAGCTCCTACAATGAGCAGTTCTTC.

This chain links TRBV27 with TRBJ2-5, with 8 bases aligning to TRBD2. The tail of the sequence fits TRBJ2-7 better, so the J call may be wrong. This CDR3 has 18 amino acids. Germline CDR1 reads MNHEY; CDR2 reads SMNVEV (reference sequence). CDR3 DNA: TGTGCCAGCAGTATAGGGTCCCCGACGGGACTAGTCCATTACGAGCAGTACTTC. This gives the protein CASSIGSPTGLVHYEQYF.

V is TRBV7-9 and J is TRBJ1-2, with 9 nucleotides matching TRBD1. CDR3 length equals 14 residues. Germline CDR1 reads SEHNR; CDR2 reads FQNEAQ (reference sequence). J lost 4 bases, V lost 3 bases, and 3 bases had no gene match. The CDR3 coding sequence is TGTGCCAGCAGCTTGGGACAGGGCGGCTATGGCTACACCTTC. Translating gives CASSLGQGGYGYTF.

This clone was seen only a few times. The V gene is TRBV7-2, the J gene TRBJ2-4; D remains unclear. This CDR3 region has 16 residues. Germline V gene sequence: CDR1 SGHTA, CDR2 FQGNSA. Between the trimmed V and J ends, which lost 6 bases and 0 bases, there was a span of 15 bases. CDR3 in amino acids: CASSSDRHLAKNIQYF. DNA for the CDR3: TGTGCCAGCAGTTCAGATAGACACCTAGCCAAAAACATTCAGTACTTC.

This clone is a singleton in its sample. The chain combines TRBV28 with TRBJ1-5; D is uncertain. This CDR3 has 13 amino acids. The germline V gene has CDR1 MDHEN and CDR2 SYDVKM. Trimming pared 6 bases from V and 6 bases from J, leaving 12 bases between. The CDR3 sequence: CASRGAGSQPQHF. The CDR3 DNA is TGTGCCAGCAGGGGAGCGGGTAGTCAGCCCCAGCATTTT.

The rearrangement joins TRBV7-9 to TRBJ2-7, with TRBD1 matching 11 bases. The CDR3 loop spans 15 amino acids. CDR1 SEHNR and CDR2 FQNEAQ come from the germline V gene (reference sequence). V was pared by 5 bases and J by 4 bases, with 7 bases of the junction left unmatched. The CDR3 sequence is CASSRAGQGAYEQYF. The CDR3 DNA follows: TGTGCCAGCAGCCGAGCCGGACAGGGGGCTTACGAGCAGTACTTC.

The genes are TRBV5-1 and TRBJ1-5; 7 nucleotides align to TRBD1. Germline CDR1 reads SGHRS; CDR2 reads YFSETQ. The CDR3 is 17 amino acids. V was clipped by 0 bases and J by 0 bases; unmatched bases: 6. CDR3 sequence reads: CASSLGTGPYSNQPQHF. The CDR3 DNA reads TGCGCCAGCAGCTTGGGGACAGGACCCTATAGCAATCAGCCCCAGCATTTT.

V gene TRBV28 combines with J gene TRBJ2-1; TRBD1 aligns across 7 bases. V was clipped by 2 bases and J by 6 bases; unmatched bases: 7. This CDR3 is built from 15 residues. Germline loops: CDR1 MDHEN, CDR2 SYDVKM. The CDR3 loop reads CASSLRQGPLNEQFF. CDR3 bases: TGTGCCAGCAGTTTAAGACAGGGACCCCTCAATGAGCAGTTCTTC.

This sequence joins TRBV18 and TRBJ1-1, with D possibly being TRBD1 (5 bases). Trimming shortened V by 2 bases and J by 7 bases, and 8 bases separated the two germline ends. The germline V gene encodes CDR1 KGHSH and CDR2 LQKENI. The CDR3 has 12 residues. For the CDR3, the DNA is TGTGCCAGCTCACCAAGGGGAAATGAAGCTTTCTTT. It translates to CASSPRGNEAFF. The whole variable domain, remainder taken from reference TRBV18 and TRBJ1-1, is NAGVMQNPRHLVRRRGQEARLRCSPMKGHSHVYWYRQLPEEGLKFMVYLQKENIIDESGMPKERFSAEFPKEGPSILRIQQVVRGDSAAYFCASSPRGNEAFFGQGTRLTVV.

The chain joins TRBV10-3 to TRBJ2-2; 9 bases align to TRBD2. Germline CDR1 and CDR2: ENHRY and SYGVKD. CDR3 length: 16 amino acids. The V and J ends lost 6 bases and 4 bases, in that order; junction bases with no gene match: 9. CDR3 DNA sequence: TGTGCCATCAGAAATACCGGGACTAGCAGCACCGGGGAGCTGTTTTTT. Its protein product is CAIRNTGTSSTGELFF.

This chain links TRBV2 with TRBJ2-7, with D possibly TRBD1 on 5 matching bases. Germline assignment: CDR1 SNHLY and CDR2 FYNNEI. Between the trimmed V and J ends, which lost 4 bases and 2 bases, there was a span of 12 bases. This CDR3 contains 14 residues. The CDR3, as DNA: TGTGCCAGCAGTGGGCAGGGTGGCCCCTACGAGCAGTACTTC. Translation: CASSGQGGPYEQYF.